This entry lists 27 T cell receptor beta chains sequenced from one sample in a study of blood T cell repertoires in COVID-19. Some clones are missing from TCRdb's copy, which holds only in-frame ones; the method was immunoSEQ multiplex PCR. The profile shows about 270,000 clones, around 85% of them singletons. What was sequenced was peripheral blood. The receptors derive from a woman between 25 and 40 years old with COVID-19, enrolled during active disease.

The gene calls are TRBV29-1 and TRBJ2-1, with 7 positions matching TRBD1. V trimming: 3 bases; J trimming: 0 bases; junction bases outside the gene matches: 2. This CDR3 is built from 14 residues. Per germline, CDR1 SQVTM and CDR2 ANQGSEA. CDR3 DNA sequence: TGCAGCGTTGATAGGGGGCGCTCCTACAATGAGCAGTTCTTC. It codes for CSVDRGRSYNEQFF.

The DNA of the CDR3 is TGTGCCAGCAGCCTACGGACTAGCGGGGGTTTCGAGCAGTACTTC. Translating it yields CASSLRTSGGFEQYF. The J gene is TRBJ2-7, the V gene TRBV6-2 or TRBV6-3, with 13 bases that match TRBD2. V shed 6 bases, J shed 6 bases, and the junction held 8 bases outside the gene matches. The CDR3 consists of 15 residues. Germline V gene lookup returns CDR1 MNHEY and CDR2 SVGEGT.

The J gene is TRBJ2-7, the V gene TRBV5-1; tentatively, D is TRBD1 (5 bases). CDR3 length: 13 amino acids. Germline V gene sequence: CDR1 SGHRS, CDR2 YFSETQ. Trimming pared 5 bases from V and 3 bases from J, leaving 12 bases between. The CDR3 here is CASRAPGNYEQYF. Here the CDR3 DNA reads TGCGCCAGCAGGGCCCCAGGGAACTACGAGCAGTACTTC.

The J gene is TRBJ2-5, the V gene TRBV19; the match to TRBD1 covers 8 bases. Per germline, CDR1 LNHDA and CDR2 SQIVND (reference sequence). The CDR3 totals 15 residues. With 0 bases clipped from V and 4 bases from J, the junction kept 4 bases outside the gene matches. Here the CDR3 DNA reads TGTGCCAGTAGTATAGAAGGCAGGGGGCGAGAGACCCAGTACTTC. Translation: CASSIEGRGRETQYF.

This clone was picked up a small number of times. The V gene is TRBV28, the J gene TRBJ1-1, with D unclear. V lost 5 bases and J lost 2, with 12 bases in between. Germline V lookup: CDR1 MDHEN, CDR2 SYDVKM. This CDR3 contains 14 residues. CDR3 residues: CASSLADGNTEAFF. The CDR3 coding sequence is TGTGCCAGCAGTCTAGCCGACGGAAACACTGAAGCTTTCTTT.

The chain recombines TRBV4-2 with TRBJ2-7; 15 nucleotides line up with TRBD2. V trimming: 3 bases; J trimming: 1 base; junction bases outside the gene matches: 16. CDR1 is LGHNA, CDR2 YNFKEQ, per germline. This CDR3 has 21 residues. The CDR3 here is CASSQEPPRTSGGVGSYEQYF. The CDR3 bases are TGTGCCAGCAGCCAGGAACCACCTCGGACTAGCGGGGGGGTCGGATCCTACGAGCAGTACTTC.

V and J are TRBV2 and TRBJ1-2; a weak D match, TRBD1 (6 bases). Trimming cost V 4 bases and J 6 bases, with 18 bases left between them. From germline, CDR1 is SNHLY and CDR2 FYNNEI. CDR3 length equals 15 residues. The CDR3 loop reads CASSGFNRVLDGYTF. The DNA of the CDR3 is TGTGCCAGCAGTGGGTTTAACAGGGTTTTGGATGGCTACACCTTC.

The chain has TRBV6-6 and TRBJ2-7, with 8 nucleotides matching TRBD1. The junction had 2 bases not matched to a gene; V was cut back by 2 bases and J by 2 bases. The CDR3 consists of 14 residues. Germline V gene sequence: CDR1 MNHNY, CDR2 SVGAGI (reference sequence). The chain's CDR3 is CASSYPDRAYEQYF. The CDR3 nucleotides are TGTGCCAGCAGTTACCCGGACAGGGCCTACGAGCAGTACTTC.

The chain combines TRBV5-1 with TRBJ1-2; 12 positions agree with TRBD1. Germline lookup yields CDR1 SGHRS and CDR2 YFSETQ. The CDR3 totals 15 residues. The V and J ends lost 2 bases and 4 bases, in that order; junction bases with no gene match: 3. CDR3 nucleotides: TGCGCCAGCAGCTTTGGGGACAGGGGGCTCTATGGCTACACCTTC. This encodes CASSFGDRGLYGYTF.

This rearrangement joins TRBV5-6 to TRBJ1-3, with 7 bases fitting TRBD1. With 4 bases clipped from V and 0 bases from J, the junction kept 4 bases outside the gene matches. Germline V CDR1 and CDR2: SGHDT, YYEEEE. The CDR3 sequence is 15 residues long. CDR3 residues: CASSRTGDSGNTIYF. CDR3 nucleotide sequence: TGTGCCAGCAGCCGGACAGGAGACTCTGGAAACACCATATATTTT.

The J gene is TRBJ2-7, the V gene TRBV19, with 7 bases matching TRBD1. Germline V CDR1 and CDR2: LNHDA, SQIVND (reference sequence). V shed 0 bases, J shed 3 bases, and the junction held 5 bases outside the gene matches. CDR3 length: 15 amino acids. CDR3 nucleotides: TGTGCCAGTAGTATAGATGGGGACAGTTACTACGAGCAGTACTTC. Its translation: CASSIDGDSYYEQYF.

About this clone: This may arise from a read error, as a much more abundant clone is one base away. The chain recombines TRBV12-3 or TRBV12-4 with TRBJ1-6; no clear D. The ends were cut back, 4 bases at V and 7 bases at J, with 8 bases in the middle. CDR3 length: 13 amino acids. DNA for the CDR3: TGTGCCAGCAGTTACGGGGTGAATTCACCCCTCCACTTT. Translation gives CASSYGVNSPLHF.

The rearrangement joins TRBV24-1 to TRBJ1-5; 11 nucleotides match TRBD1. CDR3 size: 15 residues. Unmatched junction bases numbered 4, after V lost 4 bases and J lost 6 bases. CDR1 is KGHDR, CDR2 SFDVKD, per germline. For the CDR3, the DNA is TGTGCCACCAGTGAAGGGACAGGGGGGAGTCAGCCCCAGCATTTT. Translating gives CATSEGTGGSQPQHF.

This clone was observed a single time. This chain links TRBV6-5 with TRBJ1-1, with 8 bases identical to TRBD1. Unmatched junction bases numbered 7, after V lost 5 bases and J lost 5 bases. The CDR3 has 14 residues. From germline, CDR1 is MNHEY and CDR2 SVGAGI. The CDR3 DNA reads TGTGCCAGCAGTCGGACAGGGACACAGACTGAAGCTTTCTTT. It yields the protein CASSRTGTQTEAFF.

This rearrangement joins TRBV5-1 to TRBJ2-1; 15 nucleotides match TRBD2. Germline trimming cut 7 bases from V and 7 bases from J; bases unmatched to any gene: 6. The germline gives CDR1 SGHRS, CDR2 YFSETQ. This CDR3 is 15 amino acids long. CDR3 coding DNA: TGCGCCAGCGGCCTTGGACTAGCGGGGGGGAATGAGCAGTTCTTC. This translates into CASGLGLAGGNEQFF.

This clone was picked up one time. The CDR3 nucleotides read TGCGCCAGCAGCTTGGAACAGGGGGCAAGCCGAAATTACAATGAGCAGTTCTTC. This sequence encodes CASSLEQGASRNYNEQFF. The V call is TRBV5-1, the J call TRBJ2-1; 9 bases fit TRBD1. Germline trimming cut 0 bases from V and 4 bases from J; bases unmatched to any gene: 11. From germline, CDR1 is SGHRS and CDR2 YFSETQ. This CDR3 is built from 18 residues.

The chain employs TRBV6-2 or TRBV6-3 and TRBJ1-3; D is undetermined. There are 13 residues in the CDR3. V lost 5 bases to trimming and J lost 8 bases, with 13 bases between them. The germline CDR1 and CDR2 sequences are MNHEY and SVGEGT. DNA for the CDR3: TGTGCCAGCAGTCCGCGGTCGCGGGACACCATATATTTT. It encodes CASSPRSRDTIYF.

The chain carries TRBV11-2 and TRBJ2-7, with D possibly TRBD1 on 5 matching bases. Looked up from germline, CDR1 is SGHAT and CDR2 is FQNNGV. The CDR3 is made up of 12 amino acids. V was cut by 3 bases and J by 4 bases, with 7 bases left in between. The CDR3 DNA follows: TGTGCCAGCAGCTTCCCAGGGTACGAGCAGTACTTC. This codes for CASSFPGYEQYF.

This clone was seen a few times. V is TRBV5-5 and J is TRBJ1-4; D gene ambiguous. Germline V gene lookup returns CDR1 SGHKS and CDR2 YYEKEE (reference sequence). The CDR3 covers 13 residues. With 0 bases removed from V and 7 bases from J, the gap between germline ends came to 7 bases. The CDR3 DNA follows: TGTGCCAGCAGCTTGGTTAGTTCTGAAAAACTGTTTTTT. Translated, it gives CASSLVSSEKLFF.

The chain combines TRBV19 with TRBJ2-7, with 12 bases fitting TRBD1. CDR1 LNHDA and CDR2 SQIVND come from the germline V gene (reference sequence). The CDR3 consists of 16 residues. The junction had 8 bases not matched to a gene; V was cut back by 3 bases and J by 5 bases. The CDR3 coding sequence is TGTGCCAGTAGTATCTTACCGGGACAGGGGGCCAACGAGCAGTACTTC. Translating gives CASSILPGQGANEQYF. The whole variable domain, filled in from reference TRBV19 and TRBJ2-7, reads DGGITQSPKYLFRKEGQNVTLSCEQNLNHDAMYWYRQDPGQGLRLIYYSQIVNDFQKGDIAEGYSVSREKKESFPLTVTSAQKNPTAFYLCASSILPGQGANEQYFGPGTRLTVT.

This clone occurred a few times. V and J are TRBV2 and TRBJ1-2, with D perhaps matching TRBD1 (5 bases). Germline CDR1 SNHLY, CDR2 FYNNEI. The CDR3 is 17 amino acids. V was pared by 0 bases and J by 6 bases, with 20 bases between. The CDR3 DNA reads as TGTGCCAGCAGTGAAGCGCGAATCGGAAAGGCGGGGGATGGCTACACCTTC. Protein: CASSEARIGKAGDGYTF.

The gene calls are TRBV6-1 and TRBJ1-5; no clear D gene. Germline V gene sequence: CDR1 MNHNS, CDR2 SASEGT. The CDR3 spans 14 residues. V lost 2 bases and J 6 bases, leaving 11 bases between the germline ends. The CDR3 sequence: CASSEKSLVQPQHF. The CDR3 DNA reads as TGTGCCAGCAGTGAAAAGAGTTTGGTTCAGCCCCAGCATTTT.

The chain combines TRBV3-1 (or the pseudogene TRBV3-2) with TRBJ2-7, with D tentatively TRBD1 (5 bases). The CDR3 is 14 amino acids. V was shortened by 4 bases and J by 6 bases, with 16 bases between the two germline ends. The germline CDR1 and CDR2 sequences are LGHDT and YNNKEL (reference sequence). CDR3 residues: CASSPVPQAPEQYF. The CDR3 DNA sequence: TGTGCCAGCAGCCCCGTCCCACAGGCACCCGAGCAGTACTTC.

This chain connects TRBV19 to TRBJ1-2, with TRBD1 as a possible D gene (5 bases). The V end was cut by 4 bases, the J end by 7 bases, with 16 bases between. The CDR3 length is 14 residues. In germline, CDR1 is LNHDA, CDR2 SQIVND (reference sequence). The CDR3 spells CASSTFGGASGYTF. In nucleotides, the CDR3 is TGTGCCAGTAGTACTTTTGGAGGGGCAAGTGGCTACACCTTC.

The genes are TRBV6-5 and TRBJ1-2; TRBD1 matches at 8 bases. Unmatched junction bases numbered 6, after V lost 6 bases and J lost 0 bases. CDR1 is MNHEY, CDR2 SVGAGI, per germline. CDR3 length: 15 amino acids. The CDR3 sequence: CASSQGADTNYGYTF. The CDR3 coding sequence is TGTGCCAGCAGCCAGGGGGCAGATACTAACTATGGCTACACCTTC.

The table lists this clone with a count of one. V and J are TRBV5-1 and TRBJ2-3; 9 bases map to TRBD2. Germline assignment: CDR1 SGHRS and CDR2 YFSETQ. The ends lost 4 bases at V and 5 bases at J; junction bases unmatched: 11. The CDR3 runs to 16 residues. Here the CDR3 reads CASSPRLAGLVDTQYF. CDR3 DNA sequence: TGCGCCAGCAGCCCCCGGCTAGCGGGATTAGTAGATACGCAGTATTTT. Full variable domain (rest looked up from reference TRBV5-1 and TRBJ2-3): KAGVTQTPRYLIKTRGQQVTLSCSPISGHRSVSWYQQTPGQGLQFLFEYFSETQRNKGNFPGRFSGRQFSNSRSEMNVSTLELGDSALYLCASSPRLAGLVDTQYFGPGTRLTVL.

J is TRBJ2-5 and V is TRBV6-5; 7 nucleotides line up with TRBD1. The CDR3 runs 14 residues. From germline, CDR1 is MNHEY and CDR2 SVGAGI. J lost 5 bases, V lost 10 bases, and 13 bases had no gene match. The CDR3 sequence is CAIPPKPQGETQYF. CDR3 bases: TGTGCCATTCCCCCGAAGCCACAGGGGGAGACCCAGTACTTC.